These T cell receptor beta chains were read from a single sample in a study of blood T cell repertoires in COVID-19. Repertoires were generated with immunoSEQ multiplex PCR, while TCRdb's copy carries only in-frame clones and drops some. In the table there are fewer than 600,000 clones, nearly 90% of which are singletons. Sequences were obtained from peripheral blood. The receptors here all came from a man between 18 and 35 years old with COVID-19, enrolled during active disease. CDR3s include the opening cysteine and the closing phenylalanine or tryptophan. A D gene is named only where the DNA matches it firmly. Not all rows give a size; the values are once, few, many and, for expanded clones, a class.

D: TRBD1
size: NA
length: 15
J: TRBJ2-7
V: TRBV10-3
DNA: TGTGCCATCAGTGAGGGGGGACAGGGAAGGGACGAGCAGTACTTC
CDR3: CAISEGGQGRDEQYF

D: NA
size: NA
length: 13
J: TRBJ2-5
V: TRBV19
DNA: TGTGCCAGTTCGGGTGCCAACGGGGAGACCCAGTACTTC
CDR3: CASSGANGETQYF

D: NA
size: once
length: 15
J: TRBJ2-1
V: TRBV7-2
DNA: TGTGCCAGCAGCTTAATAGGGGTTGACGGCAATGAGCAGTTCTTC
CDR3: CASSLIGVDGNEQFF

D: NA
size: once
length: 17
J: TRBJ2-1
V: TRBV5-4
DNA: TGTGCCAGCAGCTCGCCCCCCCCGGGGAACTCCTACAATGAGCAGTTCTTC
CDR3: CASSSPPPGNSYNEQFF

D: NA
size: NA
length: 14
J: TRBJ2-4
V: TRBV29-1
DNA: TGCAGCGTTGGAGGGAATTTAGCCAAAAACATTCAGTACTTC
CDR3: CSVGGNLAKNIQYF

D: TRBD1
size: NA
length: 15
J: TRBJ2-3
V: TRBV5-1
DNA: TGCGCCAGCAGCTTGTTTGAGGGGGCGCGGGATACGCAGTATTTT
CDR3: CASSLFEGARDTQYF

D: NA
size: NA
length: 16
J: TRBJ1-1
V: TRBV2
DNA: TGTGCCAGCCCCAGCGCGAGAAAAGACCTGAACACTGAAGCTTTCTTT
CDR3: CASPSARKDLNTEAFF

D: NA
size: NA
length: 15
J: TRBJ2-1
V: TRBV27
DNA: TGTGCCAGCAGTTCAGTAGCGGTAGCCTACAATGAGCAGTTCTTC
CDR3: CASSSVAVAYNEQFF

D: TRBD1
size: once
length: 14
J: TRBJ1-2
V: TRBV6-1
DNA: TGTGCCAGCAGTGAATCGACAGGGGTAAATGGCTACACCTTC
CDR3: CASSESTGVNGYTF

D: NA
size: NA
length: 13
J: TRBJ2-3
V: TRBV2
DNA: TGTGCCAGCGCCCGGGAAAGCACAGATACGCAGTATTTT
CDR3: CASARESTDTQYF

D: TRBD2
size: NA
length: 15
J: TRBJ2-1
V: TRBV9
DNA: TGTGCCAGCAGCGACACTAGCGGGGTATACAATGAGCAGTTCTTC
CDR3: CASSDTSGVYNEQFF

D: TRBD1
size: NA
length: 15
J: TRBJ1-1
V: TRBV19
DNA: TGTGCCAGTAGTATAAGAGGACAGGGTTCCACTGAAGCTTTCTTT
CDR3: CASSIRGQGSTEAFF

D: TRBD1
size: NA
length: 15
J: TRBJ2-3
V: TRBV4-2
DNA: TGTGCCAGCAGCCCCCGGACAGGGAGCACAGATACGCAGTATTTT
CDR3: CASSPRTGSTDTQYF

D: NA
size: NA
length: 15
J: TRBJ1-2
V: TRBV5-6
DNA: TGTGCCAGCAGCTTGTTTGACAGGTCCTCCTATGGCTACACCTTC
CDR3: CASSLFDRSSYGYTF

D: TRBD2
size: NA
length: 13
J: TRBJ2-3
V: TRBV3-1/TRBV3-2
DNA: TGTGCCAGCAGGCATGGGGGGGAAGATACGCAGTATTTT
CDR3: CASRHGGEDTQYF

D: TRBD1
size: many
length: 16
J: TRBJ1-1
V: TRBV6-5
DNA: TGTGCCAGCAGTTCCTCAGAGACAGGGTTGTGGACTGAAGCTTTCTTT
CDR3: CASSSSETGLWTEAFF

D: NA
size: few
length: 12
J: TRBJ2-5
V: TRBV20-1
DNA: TGCAGTGCTAGTAGGCAGGGAGAGACCCAGTACTTC
CDR3: CSASRQGETQYF

D: TRBD1
size: once
length: 14
J: TRBJ1-1
V: TRBV9
DNA: TGTGCCAGCAGCGTAGGGACAGGGAGGACTGAAGCTTTCTTT
CDR3: CASSVGTGRTEAFF

D: NA
size: NA
length: 16
J: TRBJ1-2
V: TRBV5-1
DNA: TGCGCCAGCAGCTTGACTATGCAACAGGGAGTTTATGGCTACACCTTC
CDR3: CASSLTMQQGVYGYTF

D: NA
size: NA
length: 18
J: TRBJ2-1
V: TRBV5-1
DNA: TGCGCCAGCAGCTTGGATTGGAGACGCCCGAGGGTCTACAATGAGCAGTTCTTC
CDR3: CASSLDWRRPRVYNEQFF

D: TRBD2
size: NA
length: 15
J: TRBJ2-7
V: TRBV28
DNA: TGTGCCAGCAGGCCAGGACTAGCGGGAGAAAACGAGCAGTACTTC
CDR3: CASRPGLAGENEQYF

D: NA
size: once
length: 15
J: TRBJ2-1
V: TRBV6-4
DNA: TGTGCCAGCAGTGACCGGGGTAGTTTGTTGGATGAGCAGTTCTTC
CDR3: CASSDRGSLLDEQFF

D: NA
size: once
length: 13
J: TRBJ1-1
V: TRBV18
DNA: TGTGCCAGCTCACGCGGGACGGACACTGAAGCTTTCTTT
CDR3: CASSRGTDTEAFF

D: NA
size: once
length: 16
J: TRBJ1-1
V: TRBV5-1
DNA: TGCGCCAGCAGCCCGACCAGCAGGGGTTTGAGCACTGAAGCTTTCTTT
CDR3: CASSPTSRGLSTEAFF

D: TRBD1
size: NA
length: 15
J: TRBJ1-5
V: TRBV6-5
DNA: TGTGCCAGCAGAGGGACAGGGTATAGCAATCAGCCCCAGCATTTT
CDR3: CASRGTGYSNQPQHF